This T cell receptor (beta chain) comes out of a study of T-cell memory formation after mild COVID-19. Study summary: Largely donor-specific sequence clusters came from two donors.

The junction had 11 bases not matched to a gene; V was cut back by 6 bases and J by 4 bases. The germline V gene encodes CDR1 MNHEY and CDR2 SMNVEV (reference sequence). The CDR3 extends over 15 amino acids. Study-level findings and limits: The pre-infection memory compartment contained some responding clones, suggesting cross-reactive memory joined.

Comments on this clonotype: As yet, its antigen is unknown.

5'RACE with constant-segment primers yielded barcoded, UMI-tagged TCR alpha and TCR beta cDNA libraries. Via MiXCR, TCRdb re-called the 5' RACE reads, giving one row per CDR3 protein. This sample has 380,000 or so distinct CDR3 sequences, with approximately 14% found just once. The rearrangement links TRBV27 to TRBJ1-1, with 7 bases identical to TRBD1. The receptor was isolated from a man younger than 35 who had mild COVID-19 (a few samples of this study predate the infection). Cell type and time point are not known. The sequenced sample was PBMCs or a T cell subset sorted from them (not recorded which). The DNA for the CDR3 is TGTGCCAGCAGCCGACAGGGCGTTGGGGGCACTGAAGCTTTCTTT. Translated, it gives CASSRQGVGGTEAFF.